The rows below give T cell receptor beta chains drawn from one sample of a study of T cells in Graves' hyperthyroidism and ophthalmopathy. TCRdb independently ran MiXCR on the multiplex PCR reads; one entry per CDR3 protein. The table lists roughly 400,000 distinct CDR3 sequences, around 14% of them singletons. The specimen sequenced was blood. These TCRs come from a young woman with Graves' hyperthyroidism that later progressed to Graves' ophthalmopathy. CDR3s include the opening cysteine and the closing phenylalanine or tryptophan. Each record gives: V gene, clone size, CDR3 protein. Clone sizes are given selectively: once, few, many, or a class where the clone is expanded.

>TRBV9|few
CASTKLSFGEAFF
>TRBV11-2|few
CASSLKETPYF
>TRBV5-1|many
CASSWNSGREENTGELFF
>TRBV10-2|.
CASTPWRDGAYEQYF
>TRBV20-1|many
CSAPPNPVKAGGRNIQYF
>TRBV5-5|many
CASSLSRRLNYEQYF
>TRBV15|few
CATSRLGTIYF
>TRBV29-1|few
CSVVTIYTGELFF
>TRBV5-4|few
CASSTGTGSISEQFF
>TRBV12-3/TRBV12-4|many
CASSDYRGTEAFF
>TRBV27|few
CASRSGGTGGYTF
>TRBV10-3|many
CAISGGQGFYNEQFF
>TRBV10-3|.
CAIPGRRTRSPGRREQYF
>TRBV2|many
CASIRELYLSGLSSGNTIYF
>TRBV27|many
CASSLGQGAAGYTF
>TRBV20-1|many
CSGGSGVRSEQFF
>TRBV20-1|.
CSAVPPRGEDRREQYF
>TRBV25-1|.
CASSDQGGLEQYF
>TRBV12-3/TRBV12-4|many
CASSLSGAEGNYGYTF
>TRBV28|many
CASSLDRGAPRANTEAFF
>TRBV19|.
CASSIGGAGTEAFF
>TRBV6-5|.
CASSYFVSSYEQYF
>TRBV7-9|few
CASSRAEKLFF
>TRBV28|many
CASSSPGSQPQHF
>TRBV6-5|many
CASSYGGGYTDTQYF
>TRBV6-1|many
CASSYLGETGGQEQFF
>TRBV15|few
CATSRARGLAGERAYNEQFF
>TRBV6-1|many
CASSEVGAGGHYEQYF
>TRBV6-1|.
CASSEGTGGTPPTLYEQYF
>TRBV3-1|many
CASSPSSGVYNEQFF
>TRBV5-1|.
CASSSGRAFGDEQFF
>TRBV11-2|many
CASSLRAGSTDTQYF
>TRBV15|.
CATNPGDTGELFF
>TRBV6-1|many
CASSRDRGKAFF
>TRBV24-1|few
CATSDQGQGGNTGELFF
>TRBV15|few
CATSMDRGNYEQYF
>TRBV7-9|few
CASSSIQGSYNEQFF
>TRBV6-1|.
CASRAGQGPNEQYF